This T cell receptor (beta chain) was captured by sequencing in a study of blood T cell repertoires in COVID-19. Study information: Donors in the United States, Italy and Spain gave samples during acute or convalescent COVID-19. T cells, B-cell-depleted T cells, or PBMCs provided the cDNA or gDNA that served as material.

Germline CDR1 is SGHRS and CDR2 is YFSETQ. Trimming took 4 bases from V and 1 from J; bases not matched to a gene: 6. This CDR3 contains 16 residues. Study processing details: The authors estimated nucleated cell counts from reference gene primer amplification. Sequencing was performed with immunoSEQ multiplex PCR; in TCRdb, only in-frame clones are kept and a portion is missing. The V and J calls and clone size come from that table; D and trimming were worked out from the DNA. The table records about 180,000 clones, roughly 79% of them present only once. Sequencing was carried out using peripheral blood. The sequence came from a woman in her seventies with acute or convalescent COVID-19. The chain combines TRBV5-1 with TRBJ2-3, with 10 bases lining up with TRBD2. The CDR3 region is CASSASGRARTDTQYF. The CDR3 DNA sequence: TGCGCCAGCAGCGCTAGCGGGAGAGCCCGCACAGATACGCAGTATTTT.